The clone carrying this T cell receptor (beta chain) was seen repeatedly, ten times or more. Its antigen remains unidentified. TCRdb itself ran the 5' RACE reads through MiXCR, one entry per CDR3 protein. The data show about 61,000 distinct CDR3 sequences, around 11% seen once. The sample comes from a study of early T cells in non-severe SARS-CoV-2 infection. Overall study context: Chains were unpaired, as sequencing was done on bulk RNA from unsorted whole blood. General study points: Reliance on VDJdb matching favored anti-spike CD8 responses; private and CD4 specificities were missed.

Germline V gives CDR1 MNHEY, CDR2 SVGAGI. The CDR3 runs to 13 residues. Trimming stripped 6 bases from V and 4 bases from J, with 12 bases between. The clonotype originates from an adult who was a healthcare worker with PCR-confirmed SARS-CoV-2 infection or an uninfected control (not recorded which). The donor label of this sample is uncertain. The chain has TRBV6-5 and TRBJ1-1; weak D call: TRBD1 (5 bases). The material was whole blood, obtained at baseline. Written as DNA, the CDR3 is TGTGCCAGCAGCCGGGGCCAGGGCACTGAAGCTTTCTTT. Translation gives CASSRGQGTEAFF.